The clone carrying this T cell receptor (beta chain) appeared a few times. The V and J ends lost 2 bases and 7 bases respectively, with 9 bases between them. The germline V gene encodes CDR1 SGHVS and CDR2 FNYEAQ. The CDR3 is 13 residues long. This sample was included in a study of identical twins. Each CDR3 protein gets one entry after TCRdb re-called the 5' RACE reads with MiXCR. The sample carries around 450,000 distinct CDR3 sequences, 13% to 15% recorded once. The same specimen was also included in a second study, on yellow fever vaccine responses in identical twins.

Sequencing input: CD4+ T cells sorted from blood. The chain couples TRBV7-6 to TRBJ1-5; the D gene is possibly TRBD1 (6 bases). The TCR originated in a woman between 18 and 29 years old in good health. The CDR3 DNA reads as TGTGCCAGCAGCTTAAAGGGGGGCCAGCCCCAGCATTTT. Residues: CASSLKGGQPQHF.